This T cell receptor (beta chain) derives from a study of blood T cell repertoires in COVID-19. Study in general: COVID-19 samples from acute and convalescent phases originated in the United States, Italy and Spain. PBMCs, B-cell-depleted T cells, or T cells were the source of the cDNA or gDNA that made up the material.

Per the germline V gene, CDR1 is MNHNS and CDR2 is SASEGT. This CDR3 has 14 amino acids. Trimming stripped 3 bases from V and 0 bases from J, with 6 bases between. Authors' processing steps: Researchers report that nucleated cell counts were estimated from reference gene primer amplification. Here immunoSEQ multiplex PCR was the method, and the copy in TCRdb shows in-frame clones only, minus some. V, J and clone size reflect that table, while D and trimming were determined from the DNA. The table has about 200,000 clones, around 80% seen once. This receptor was identified in a human donor with acute or convalescent COVID-19. The donor label of this sample is uncertain. Source material: peripheral blood. The gene calls are TRBV6-1 and TRBJ1-5; D is unclear. The CDR3 DNA reads as TGTGCCAGCAGTGACAACGGTAGCAATCAGCCCCAGCATTTT. It encodes CASSDNGSNQPQHF.